This is a list of T cell receptor beta chains from one sample in a study of PD-1 blockade in mismatch repair-deficient tumors. The repertoire was sequenced with immunoSEQ multiplex PCR; TCRdb's copy has only in-frame clones and lacks some. This sample has about 68,000 clones, with roughly 80% found just once. Source: peripheral blood, taken 2 weeks after starting pembrolizumab. These receptor sequences come from an adult with mismatch repair-deficient cancer. Each CDR3 is given with its conserved first and last residue. Clone size appears in some rows only: once, few, many, or a class for an expanded clone.

>TRBJ2-1|TRBV2|11|few
CASSEEQKQFF
>TRBJ2-2|TRBV6-1|17|NA
CASSGGTSGSGTGELFF
>TRBJ2-1|TRBV7-3|13|NA
CASSLLGEGEQFF
>TRBJ2-7|TRBV7-3|12|NA
CASKTGTYEQYF
>TRBJ2-5|TRBV6-6|13|NA
CASSRTAQETQYF
>TRBJ1-2|TRBV11-2|15|NA
CASSQGWTGGAMRTF
>TRBJ2-7|TRBV6-1|15|once
CASSRQGATSYEQYF
>TRBJ2-5|TRBV9|17|NA
CASSVDEGAIYQETQYF
>TRBJ1-1|TRBV6-6|16|NA
CASSYSTGVEDTEAFF
>TRBJ2-7|TRBV29-1|13|NA
CSAGQGEFYEQYF
>TRBJ1-2|TRBV5-6|13|few
CASSLRDPYGYTF
>TRBJ1-4|TRBV27|13|NA
CASSFSTNEKLFF
>TRBJ1-1|TRBV28|15|NA
CASSSLGVEEAEAFF
>TRBJ1-3|TRBV7-4|13|NA
CASRAFSGNTIYF
>TRBJ1-1|TRBV10-3|12|few
CAISRQGTEAFF
>TRBJ2-7|TRBV6-5|14|NA
CAISDPKDSYEQYF
>TRBJ2-1|TRBV18|12|NA
CASSRGLNEQFF
>TRBJ2-1|TRBV10-3|12|NA
CAISEAGVEQFF
>TRBJ1-1|TRBV6-1|12|NA
CASSAVEGLAFF
>TRBJ1-4|TRBV7-6|15|NA
CASSLGGVPNEKLFF
>TRBJ2-1|TRBV6-5|15|NA
CASSFAGGGYNEQFF
>TRBJ2-7|TRBV14|14|NA
CASSQGTESYEQYF